This TCR beta chain derives from a study of shared clonotypes between healthy human individuals. Across the study: The plates for each donor numbered three CD4 naive, three CD4 memory, two CD8 naive and one CD8 memory.

Both subsets, CD45RA+ naive and CD45RA-negative memory, were split from the CD4+ cells. Study outcomes and limitations: Clonotype sharing across four donors was observed for around 5.1% of naive CD4 clonotypes. Among donors, the sharing of clonotypes was expected to be influenced by sequencing depth.

In the case of this clone: The antigen is not known.

The protocol was immunoSEQ multiplex PCR, while the TCRdb copy is restricted to in-frame clones and leaves out a portion. The sample consists of millions of clones, approximately 90% of them appearing once. The CDR3 is made up of 14 amino acids. Germline values: CDR1 LNHDA, CDR2 SQIVND (reference sequence). Between the trimmed V and J ends, which lost 3 bases and 4 bases, there was a span of 9 bases. The J gene is TRBJ1-4, the V gene TRBV19, with a weak D call TRBD1 (5 bases). The sequenced sample was naive CD4+ T cells sorted from blood. Documented subset: CD45RA+ positively selected. The sequence came from a man in his late teens or twenties in good health. The CDR3 DNA reads as TGTGCCAGTAGTATCTGGCAGGGTAATGAAAAACTGTTTTTT. Residues: CASSIWQGNEKLFF.